The entry below gives a single T cell receptor beta chain sequence along with its context. Antigen: not known. TCRdb's table, derived via immunoSEQ multiplex PCR, lists solely in-frame clones and lacks some. The table shows 20,000 to 25,000 clones, with roughly four fifths occurring only once. The data belong to a study of a mutant IDH1 vaccine in newly diagnosed glioma. On the study more broadly: Patients got their first vaccination 4-6 weeks after radiotherapy alone, or with temozolomide cycles. Treated individuals were approximately 62% male and approximately 38% female, averaging about 40 years of age.

The germline gives CDR1 SEHNR, CDR2 FQNEAQ (reference sequence). The CDR3 is made up of 15 amino acids. Trimming removed 5 bases from V and 3 bases from J, with 14 bases in between. Study-wide results and caveats: Vaccination induced immune responses in about 92% of patients.

Time point noted: week 23, last vaccination. The investigators gave 300 ug of mutant IDH1 20-mer peptide in each vaccine dose, together with topical imiquimod. This clonotype was sampled from a man younger than 40 with glioma. Source: PBMCs, taken from a glioma patient whose treatment included an IDH1 peptide vaccine. V is TRBV7-9 and J is TRBJ1-3; weak D call: TRBD1 (5 bases). CDR3 sequence: CASSPRGSIGNTIYF. For the CDR3, the DNA is TGTGCCAGCAGCCCCCGGGGCTCAATTGGAAACACCATATATTTT. Complete variable domain (other parts from reference TRBV7-9 and TRBJ1-3): DTGVSQNPRHKITKRGQNVTFRCDPISEHNRLYWYRQTLGQGPEFLTYFQNEAQLEKSRLLSDRFSAERPKGSFSTLEIQRTEQGDSAMYLCASSPRGSIGNTIYFGEGSWLTVV.